This paragraph reports one T cell receptor (beta chain). This sample was taken from a study of blood T cell repertoires in COVID-19. Study in general: Both acute and convalescent COVID-19 samples were obtained from the United States, Italy and Spain. The analysed material was cDNA or gDNA that came from T cells, B-cell-depleted T cells, or PBMCs.

The CDR3 loop spans 15 amino acids. V lost 5 bases, J lost 1 base, and 2 bases stayed unmatched. CDR1 is SGHAT and CDR2 is FQDESV in the germline V gene (reference sequence). Per the authors' pipeline: Estimated nucleated cell counts came from reference gene primer amplification. The assay was immunoSEQ multiplex PCR, and TCRdb's table has in-frame clones only and misses some. V, J and clone size were drawn from that table, and D and trimming were deduced from the DNA. The sample gives roughly 240,000 clones, roughly nine tenths of which show up once; 3.6% is in the top ten. The V call is TRBV11-1, the J call TRBJ2-6, with TRBD1 matching over 7 bases. This receptor was obtained from a man between 18 and 29 years old with active or convalescent COVID-19. Sequencing was performed on peripheral blood. The CDR3 sequence is CASSRRGSGANVLTF. Here the CDR3 DNA reads TGTGCCAGCAGCCGCAGGGGGTCTGGGGCCAACGTCCTGACTTTC.